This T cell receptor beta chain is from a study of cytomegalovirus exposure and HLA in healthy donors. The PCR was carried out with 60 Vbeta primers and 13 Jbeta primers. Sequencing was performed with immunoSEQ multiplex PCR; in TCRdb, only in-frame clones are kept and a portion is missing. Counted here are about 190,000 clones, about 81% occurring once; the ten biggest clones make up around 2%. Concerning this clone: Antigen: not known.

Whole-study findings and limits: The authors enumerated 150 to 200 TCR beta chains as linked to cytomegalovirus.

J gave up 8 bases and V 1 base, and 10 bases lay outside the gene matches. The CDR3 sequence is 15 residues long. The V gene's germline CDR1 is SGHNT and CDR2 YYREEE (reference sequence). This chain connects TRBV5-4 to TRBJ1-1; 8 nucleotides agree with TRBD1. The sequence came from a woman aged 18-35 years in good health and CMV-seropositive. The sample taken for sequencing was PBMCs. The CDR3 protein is CASSLSQGAQLEAFF. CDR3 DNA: TGTGCCAGCAGCTTGAGCCAGGGGGCGCAGTTGGAAGCTTTCTTT.